This T cell receptor (beta chain) was recovered during a study of T cell responses to AZD1222 COVID-19 vaccine. Study outcomes and limitations: A rise in Spike-specific TCR breadth and depth followed two AZD1222 doses. Sampling that yielded the repertoires occurred only after the peak T cell response. The study found vaccine-associated CD4 TCRs spanning spike, dominant at 160-218 and 743-854. Donors were chiefly white British, with a greater number of females, and clonal diversity was perhaps underestimated.

Germline lookup yields CDR1 SGHRS and CDR2 YFSETQ. V lost 6 bases to trimming and J lost 13 bases, with 17 bases between them. The CDR3 consists of 13 residues. Worth noting for this clone: The antigen is not known.

Sequencing was performed with immunoSEQ multiplex PCR; in TCRdb, only in-frame clones are kept and a portion is missing. The sample contains tens of thousands of clones, roughly 85% of which appear only once. The receptor was isolated from an adult who received the AZD1222 COVID-19 vaccine. J is TRBJ1-6 and V is TRBV5-1, with a weak D call TRBD1 (6 bases). The material sequenced was peripheral blood, taken 28 days after the second AZD1222 dose. CDR3 coding DNA: TGCGCCAGCACTACGGGGGCAGAAGGGCCCCTCCACTTT. Protein product: CASTTGAEGPLHF.